This T cell receptor beta chain was retrieved from a study of OX40 agonist ivuxolimab in advanced cancers. Study in general: Dose-escalation patients' cancers were hepatocellular carcinoma, melanoma, renal cell or head and neck cancer. Whole-study results and caveats: Expansion of clones was among the lowest in partial responders at 0.1-3.0 mg/kg. The CD4+ and CD8+ T cells in the blood had expanded clonally by week 6 at 0.1 to 3.0 mg/kg.

Anyone with autoimmune disease history or systemic immunosuppression was excluded. Sequencing was performed with immunoSEQ multiplex PCR; in TCRdb, only in-frame clones are kept and a portion is missing. The sample includes 30,000 to 35,000 clones, 84% of them seen just once. Note on this clone: Its antigen is undetermined.

The V and J ends lost 2 bases and 11 bases respectively, with 19 bases between them. The CDR3 runs to 15 residues. The germline CDR1 and CDR2 sequences are KGHSH and LQKENI. The chain has TRBV18 and TRBJ1-5, with D tentatively TRBD1 (5 bases). The source is an adult with an advanced solid tumor such as melanoma, head and neck, liver or kidney cancer. The sample here was CD4+ or CD8+ T cells sorted from blood, taken in a trial of the OX40 agonist ivuxolimab. CDR3 sequence: CASSPAGGRETAQHF. The CDR3 nucleotides read TGTGCCAGCTCACCAGCGGGGGGTCGGGAAACGGCCCAGCATTTT. Looking up the rest from reference TRBV18 and TRBJ1-5 gives the full variable domain: NAGVMQNPRHLVRRRGQEARLRCSPMKGHSHVYWYRQLPEEGLKFMVYLQKENIIDESGMPKERFSAEFPKEGPSILRIQQVVRGDSAAYFCASSPAGGRETAQHFGDGTRLSIL.